These 17 T cell receptor beta chains originate from one sample sequenced in a study of PD-1 blockade in classical Hodgkin lymphoma. Here immunoSEQ multiplex PCR was the method, and the copy in TCRdb shows in-frame clones only, minus some. In the table there are about 41,000 clones, around 69% of which are singletons. The time point was: cycle 4 day 1 (C4D1), after 5 to 7 weeks of nivolumab. All trial patients relapsed after autologous stem cell transplantation. The sequencing used peripheral blood mononuclear cells (PBMCs), collected before the fourth cycle of nivolumab. The receptors stem from a human donor with classical Hodgkin lymphoma.

Written as DNA, the CDR3 is TGCGCCAGCAGCCAAGATCCCAGCGGGAACACTGAAGCTTTCTTT. Translating gives CASSQDPSGNTEAFF. The rearrangement links TRBV4-3 to TRBJ1-1; no reliable D call. Germline loops: CDR1 LGHNA, CDR2 YSLEER. V shed 0 bases and J shed 1 base, with 9 bases lying between them. The CDR3 loop spans 15 amino acids.

This clone was detected only a few times. V and J are TRBV7-6 and TRBJ2-3; D might be TRBD1 (5 bases). This CDR3 spans 15 amino acids. Germline lookup yields CDR1 SGHVS and CDR2 FNYEAQ. Trimming took off 4 bases at V and 0 bases at J, with 11 bases between the two ends. CDR3 DNA: TGTGCCAGCAGCTACCGACAGACAAGCACAGATACGCAGTATTTT. It encodes CASSYRQTSTDTQYF.

The CDR3 region is CASSTGWTGNTIYF. The CDR3 DNA sequence: TGTGCCAGTAGTACAGGGTGGACTGGAAACACCATATATTTT. This chain links TRBV19 with TRBJ1-3; a weak D match, TRBD1 (5 bases). V lost 4 bases and J 2 bases, leaving 9 bases between the germline ends. CDR1 LNHDA and CDR2 SQIVND come from the germline V gene (reference sequence). The CDR3 is 14 residues long.

V is TRBV6-5 and J is TRBJ2-3, with 10 positions matching TRBD2. With V trimmed by 8 bases and J by 11 bases, 13 bases remained unmatched. Germline lookup yields CDR1 MNHEY and CDR2 SVGAGI. The CDR3 loop spans 14 amino acids. The CDR3 protein is CASVAISGGALQYF. For the CDR3, the DNA is TGTGCCAGCGTGGCTATAAGCGGGGGGGCGCTGCAGTATTTT.

This clone was observed at least ten times. This same CDR3 is encoded by further DNA sequences in the sample. CDR3 amino acids: CASSPLPSSSYNSPLHF. Here the CDR3 DNA reads TGTGCCAGCAGTCCACTCCCTTCGAGCTCCTATAATTCACCCCTCCACTTT. V and J are TRBV27 and TRBJ1-6; D is ambiguous. This CDR3 spans 17 amino acids. Germline V gene lookup returns CDR1 MNHEY and CDR2 SMNVEV (reference sequence). V lost 5 bases and J 0 bases, leaving 14 bases between the germline ends.

The chain carries TRBV6-1 and TRBJ2-3, with 7 bases identical to TRBD2. V lost 0 bases, J lost 0 bases, and 3 bases stayed unmatched. This CDR3 contains 16 residues. CDR1 and CDR2 from the germline V gene are MNHNS and SASEGT. The CDR3 nucleotides read TGTGCCAGCAGTGAAGCGCTGCGGGGGAGCACAGATACGCAGTATTTT. Amino acid sequence: CASSEALRGSTDTQYF.

The rearrangement links TRBV7-9 to TRBJ1-4; possible D gene TRBD1, 5 bases. Germline-derived CDR1 and CDR2 are SEHNR and FQNEAQ (reference sequence). V shed 5 bases and J shed 2 bases, with 21 bases lying between them. CDR3 length equals 18 residues. The CDR3 DNA follows: TGTGCCAGCAGCGGCAACGGGGGATTGGTGTTGACTAATGAAAAACTGTTTTTT. It translates to CASSGNGGLVLTNEKLFF.

V usage is TRBV9 and J usage is TRBJ2-3; D remains unclear. Trimming took off 0 bases at V and 0 bases at J, with 8 bases between the two ends. Germline lookup yields CDR1 SGDLS and CDR2 YYNGEE. This CDR3 spans 15 amino acids. The CDR3 DNA follows: TGTGCCAGCAGCGTAGGGTGGGATAGCACAGATACGCAGTATTTT. Its translation: CASSVGWDSTDTQYF.

The rearrangement links TRBV6-1 to TRBJ1-2; D gene uncertain. Germline V CDR1 and CDR2: MNHNS, SASEGT. Trimming stripped 8 bases from V and 0 bases from J, with 7 bases between. This CDR3 is built from 12 residues. CDR3 loop: CASRETNYGYTF. DNA for the CDR3: TGTGCCAGCCGAGAAACTAACTATGGCTACACCTTC.

The rearrangement links TRBV11-2 to TRBJ2-5; 13 bases fit TRBD2. The DNA end favors TRBJ2-7, so the J call may be wrong. This CDR3 is 17 amino acids long. Germline loops: CDR1 SGHAT, CDR2 FQNNGV. The CDR3 DNA is TGTGCCAGCAGCGGATGGACTAGCGGGGGAGACCCCTACGAGCAGTACTTC. Translating it yields CASSGWTSGGDPYEQYF.

The chain employs TRBV29-1 and TRBJ1-3; D remains ambiguous. In germline, CDR1 is SQVTM, CDR2 ANQGSEA. This CDR3 region has 11 residues. V dropped 8 bases and J dropped 7 bases, with 12 bases sitting between them. CDR3 loop: CSSVSRNTIYF. CDR3 coding DNA: TGCAGCTCAGTAAGTCGGAACACCATATATTTT.

The genes are TRBV7-9 and TRBJ1-4; TRBD1 matches at 9 bases. CDR3 length equals 17 residues. V trimming: 6 bases; J trimming: 8 bases; junction bases outside the gene matches: 16. CDR1 is SEHNR, CDR2 FQNEAQ, per germline (reference sequence). CDR3 region: CASSSHYLQGAWEKLFF. The CDR3 DNA is TGTGCCAGCAGTTCCCATTACTTACAGGGGGCCTGGGAAAAACTGTTTTTT.

The chain couples TRBV5-1 to TRBJ2-5; D possibly matches TRBD1 or TRBD2 (5 bases each). With the DNA end fitting TRBJ2-7 better, the J assignment may be wrong. The CDR3 covers 13 residues. The germline CDR1 and CDR2 sequences are SGHRS and YFSETQ. The CDR3: CASSWDGSYEQYF. The CDR3 bases are TGCGCCAGCAGCTGGGACGGCTCCTACGAGCAGTACTTC.

This sequence joins TRBV10-3 and TRBJ2-1, with 11 bases matching TRBD2. Germline CDR1 reads ENHRY; CDR2 reads SYGVKD. With V trimmed by 0 bases and J by 9 bases, 7 bases remained unmatched. The CDR3 totals 16 residues. The CDR3 nucleotides read TGTGCCATCAGTGAGTCGGGTAGCGGGGGGGCCGGTGAGCAGTTCTTC. The encoded protein is CAISESGSGGAGEQFF.

This clone was counted a few times. V and J are TRBV12-5 and TRBJ2-1; no definite D call. CDR1 is LGHNT and CDR2 is FRNRAP in the germline V gene. The CDR3 loop spans 13 amino acids. V lost 5 bases and J 1 base, leaving 6 bases between the germline ends. In DNA, the CDR3 is TGTGCTAGTGGTGACGGGTCCTACAATGAGCAGTTCTTC. Translated, it gives CASGDGSYNEQFF.

The chain links TRBV10-1 to TRBJ1-1, with a possible D match to TRBD1 (6 bases). There are 15 residues in the CDR3. Looked up from germline, CDR1 is WNHNN and CDR2 is SYGVQD (reference sequence). V lost 5 bases to trimming and J lost 2 bases, with 15 bases between them. The CDR3: CASSSQGVVNTEAFF. CDR3 coding DNA: TGCGCCAGCAGTTCACAGGGCGTGGTCAACACTGAAGCTTTCTTT.

Concerning this clone itself: This could be a read error, since a much larger clone is one nucleotide away. This sample includes further DNA sequences coding for the same CDR3. The V and J genes are TRBV27 and TRBJ2-2, with D perhaps matching TRBD1 (6 bases). V gave up 6 bases and J gave up 0 bases, with 8 bases separating them. The CDR3 consists of 14 residues. Looked up from germline, CDR1 is MNHEY and CDR2 is SMNVEV (reference sequence). The CDR3 nucleotides read TGTGCCAGCAGACAGGGCGCGAACACCGGGGAGCTGTTTTTT. Translating gives CASRQGANTGELFF.